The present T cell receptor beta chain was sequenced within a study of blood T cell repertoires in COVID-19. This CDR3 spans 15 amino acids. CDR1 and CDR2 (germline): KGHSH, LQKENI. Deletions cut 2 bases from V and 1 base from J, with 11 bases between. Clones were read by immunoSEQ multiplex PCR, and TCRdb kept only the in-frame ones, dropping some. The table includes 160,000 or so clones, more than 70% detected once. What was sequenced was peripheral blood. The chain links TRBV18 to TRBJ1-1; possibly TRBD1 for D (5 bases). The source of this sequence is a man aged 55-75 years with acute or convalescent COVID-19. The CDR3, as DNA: TGTGCCAGCTCACCAATCAGGGAGGCGAACACTGAAGCTTTCTTT. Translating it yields CASSPIREANTEAFF.